This T cell receptor beta chain appears in the sequencing data of a study of neurological immune-mediated disorders. Overall study findings and caveats: Whereas HTLV-1-associated myelopathy showed the most TCR clonal expansion, multiple sclerosis showed the least, with levels below those of healthy controls.

The authors produced cDNA by 5'RACE using 10-nucleotide random UMIs. TCRdb itself ran the 5' RACE reads through MiXCR, one entry per CDR3 protein. The sample lists over 45,000 distinct CDR3 sequences, about 25% occurring once. Unsorted libraries were derived from 2 million PBMCs stored at -80 C. Germline CDR1 SGHRS, CDR2 YFSETQ. The CDR3 spans 15 residues. As concerns this clonotype: Its matching antigen is unknown. Compared with germline, one end of the junction differs, possibly owing to a read error.

This receptor was obtained from a woman between 65 and 79 years old in good health. The sample taken for sequencing was PBMCs. The rearrangement joins TRBV5-1 to TRBJ1-6; 10 bases match TRBD1. CDR3 sequence: CASSSGTGVDSPIHF. The CDR3 coding sequence is TGCGCCAGTAGCTCCGGGACAGGGGTGGATTCACCCATCCACTTT.